This TCR beta chain was observed in a study of CD8+CD57+ T cells in acquired aplastic anemia. General study findings and limits: Patients and controls had CD8+ Simpson's diversity values that were not significantly distinct.

CDR1 is WSHSY and CDR2 is SAAADI in the germline V gene. This CDR3 is 15 amino acids long. After removal of 4 bases from V and 1 base from J, the junction contained 6 bases not matched to a gene. Patients chosen for sequencing had shown CD8+CD57+ cell expansion by flow cytometry. Severe acquired aplastic anemia was the diagnosis recorded for all patients. At the time of blood sampling, patients had not yet received any therapy. A word on this clonotype: What it binds is unknown.

Profiling that covered TCR beta VDJ and CDR3 relied on genomic DNA as its template. Each CDR3 protein is one row after TCRdb ran MiXCR on the reads. The repertoire holds 150,000 or so distinct CDR3 sequences, about 50% seen once, with roughly 30% in the top ten. Sequencing was done on a sample of sorted CD4+, CD8+, or CD8+CD57+ T cells (not recorded which) from PBMCs. The chain couples TRBV10-2 to TRBJ2-7; 8 bases are shared with TRBD2. The TCR originated in a human donor with aplastic anemia. CDR3 sequence reads: CASSVGGGPSYEQYF. As DNA, the CDR3 is TGCGCCAGCAGTGTAGGCGGGGGGCCATCCTACGAGCAGTACTTC.